The clone carrying this T cell receptor (beta chain) was picked up one time. Trimming shortened V by 3 bases and J by 3 bases, and 17 bases separated the two germline ends. CDR3 size: 17 residues. Germline loops: CDR1 SGHDN, CDR2 FVKESK. This sample stems from a study of blood T cell repertoires in COVID-19. Whole-study context: Italy, Spain and the United States were the sources of the convalescent and acute COVID-19 samples. Sources were T cells, B-cell-depleted T cells, or PBMCs; the material itself was cDNA or gDNA.

Study processing details: Nucleated cell counts were estimated from reference gene primer amplification. The protocol was immunoSEQ multiplex PCR, while the TCRdb copy is restricted to in-frame clones and leaves out a portion. V and J calls and clone size are those listed in that table; D and trimming were worked out from the DNA. Here the sample spans 130,000 or so clones, more than 75% being singletons. This receptor was taken from a man aged 50-60 years with active COVID-19. Sample: peripheral blood. This chain links TRBV14 with TRBJ2-2; maybe TRBD1 (9 bases). In nucleotides, the CDR3 is TGTGCCAGCAGCCAGGCGGGAGGACAGGGGCACACCGGGGAGCTGTTTTTT. Encoded protein: CASSQAGGQGHTGELFF.